These T cell receptor beta chains were read from a single sample in a study of shared clonotypes between healthy human individuals. Sequencing used immunoSEQ multiplex PCR; TCRdb keeps in-frame clones, though not all of them. The sample yields 2 million to 2.5 million clones, 85% to 95% seen once. Sequencing input: naive CD4+ T cells from PBMCs. The receptors shown here come from a man aged 18-30 years in good health. Some clones in this sample may be carry-over from other donors' samples. Both conserved end residues are part of each CDR3. D genes are given only for firm matches. A row's size may be missing; if present it is once, few, many or a size class.

size,V,D,CDR3
NA,TRBV9,TRBD2,CASSPQVGGTSGNQETQYF
NA,TRBV11-3,NA,CASSSRGSGDTQYF
NA,TRBV2,NA,CASSVSGLGGGYTF
NA,TRBV27,TRBD1,CASSPVGGQGQPQHF
once,TRBV19,NA,CASMPGRTGMHNEKLFF
NA,TRBV15,NA,CATSRGARGELFF
NA,TRBV19,NA,CASKPLSIGNTIYF
NA,TRBV19,NA,CASSIVRVGANVLTF
NA,TRBV4-2,NA,CASSLHKNNEQFF
NA,TRBV27,TRBD1,CASSEGQGYEQYF
once,TRBV7-9,NA,CASSLLGELFF
few,TRBV30,NA,CAWSDGVSYEQYF
NA,TRBV11-2,NA,CASSPQSHLAKNIQYF
NA,TRBV9,TRBD1,CASSTGTAGETQYF
NA,TRBV7-9,NA,CASSPTGATDTQYF
NA,TRBV28,NA,CASSLRAFTYEQYF
NA,TRBV13,TRBD1,CASSPDRAETQYF
NA,TRBV7-9,TRBD2,CASSLGTPSGYEQYF
few,TRBV6-5,NA,CASSYSEEQPQHF
NA,TRBV4-3,NA,CASSQDKAGRREQYF
NA,TRBV19,TRBD1,CAGKDRGRGGYTF
NA,TRBV5-6,NA,CASSLGRSETQYF
NA,TRBV5-5,NA,CASSLVGGDEKLFF
NA,TRBV5-1,NA,CASSRTATRGTDTQYF
NA,TRBV28,NA,CASSYGRWREAFF
NA,TRBV7-9,TRBD1,CASFPTGMNTEAFF
NA,TRBV27,TRBD1,CASSSERWTGKSNQPQHF
NA,TRBV5-1,TRBD1,CASSFRQGYEQYF
NA,TRBV5-4,TRBD2,CASSLARLAGEDEQFF
NA,TRBV28,NA,CASTPLGGKAMREQYF
NA,TRBV7-3,TRBD1,CASSLAGGAGANVLTF
NA,TRBV28,TRBD1,CASRKYRGSVGGYTF
NA,TRBV28,NA,CASGGRRGAEAFF
once,TRBV7-3,TRBD2,CASSLTTSGRSEQFF
NA,TRBV28,NA,CASNAGTLPYEQYF
NA,TRBV30,TRBD1,CAWETGTYEQYF
NA,TRBV2,NA,CASTWTVTGELFF
NA,TRBV4-2,TRBD2,CASSQEGGPINEQFF
once,TRBV27,NA,CASSVGGLTEAFF
NA,TRBV19,TRBD1,CASSANRGSEYSNQPQHF
NA,TRBV5-1,TRBD2,CASSLASGSYNEQFF
NA,TRBV27,NA,CASSFLLAPTDTQYF
NA,TRBV14,NA,CASSQGQVLYNEQFF